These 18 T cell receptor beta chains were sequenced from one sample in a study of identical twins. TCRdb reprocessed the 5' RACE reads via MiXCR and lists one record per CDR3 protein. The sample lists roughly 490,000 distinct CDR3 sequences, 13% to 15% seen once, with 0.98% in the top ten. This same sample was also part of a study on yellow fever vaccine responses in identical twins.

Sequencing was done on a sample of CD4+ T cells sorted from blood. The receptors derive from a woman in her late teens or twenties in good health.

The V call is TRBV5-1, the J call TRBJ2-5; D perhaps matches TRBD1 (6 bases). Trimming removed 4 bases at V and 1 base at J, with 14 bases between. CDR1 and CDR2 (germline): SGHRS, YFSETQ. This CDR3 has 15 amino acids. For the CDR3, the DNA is TGCGCCAGCAGCACGATACAGGGTCCCCAAGAGACCCAGTACTTC. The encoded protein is CASSTIQGPQETQYF.

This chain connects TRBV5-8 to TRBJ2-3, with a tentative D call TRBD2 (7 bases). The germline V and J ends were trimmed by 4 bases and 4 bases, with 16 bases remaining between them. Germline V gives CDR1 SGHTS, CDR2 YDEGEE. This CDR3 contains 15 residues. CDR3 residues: CASSGAPGGADTQYF. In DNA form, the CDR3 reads TGTGCCAGCAGCGGCGCGCCGGGGGGCGCAGATACGCAGTATTTT.

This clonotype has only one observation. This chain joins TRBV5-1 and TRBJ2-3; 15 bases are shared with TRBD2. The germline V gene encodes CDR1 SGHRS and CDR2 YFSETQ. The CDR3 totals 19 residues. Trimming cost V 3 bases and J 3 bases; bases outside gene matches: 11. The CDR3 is CASSSGLAGGHPWTDTQYF. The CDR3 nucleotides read TGCGCCAGCAGCTCGGGACTAGCGGGGGGCCATCCTTGGACAGATACGCAGTATTTT.

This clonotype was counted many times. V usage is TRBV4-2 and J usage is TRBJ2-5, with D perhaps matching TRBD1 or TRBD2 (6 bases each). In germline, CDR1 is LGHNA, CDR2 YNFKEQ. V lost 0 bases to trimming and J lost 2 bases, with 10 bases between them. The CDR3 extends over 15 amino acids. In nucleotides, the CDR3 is TGTGCCAGCAGCCAAGATGGAGGGGGGCAAGAGACCCAGTACTTC. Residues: CASSQDGGGQETQYF.

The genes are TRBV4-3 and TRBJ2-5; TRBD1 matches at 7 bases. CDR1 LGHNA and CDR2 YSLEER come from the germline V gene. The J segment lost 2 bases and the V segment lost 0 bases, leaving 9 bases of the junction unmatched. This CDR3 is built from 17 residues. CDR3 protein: CASSQETSGQRQETQYF. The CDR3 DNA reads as TGCGCCAGCAGCCAAGAAACATCGGGACAGCGACAAGAGACCCAGTACTTC.

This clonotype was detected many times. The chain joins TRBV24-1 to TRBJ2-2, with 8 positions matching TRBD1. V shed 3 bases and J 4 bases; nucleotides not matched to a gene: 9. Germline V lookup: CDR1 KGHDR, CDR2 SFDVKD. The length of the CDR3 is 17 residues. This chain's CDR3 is CATSDRDRGVVTGELFF. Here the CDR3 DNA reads TGTGCCACCAGTGATCGCGACAGGGGAGTCGTCACCGGGGAGCTGTTTTTT.

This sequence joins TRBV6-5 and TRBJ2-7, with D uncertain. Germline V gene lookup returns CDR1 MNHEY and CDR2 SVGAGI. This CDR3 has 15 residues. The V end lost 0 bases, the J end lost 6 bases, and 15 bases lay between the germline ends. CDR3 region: CASSYSPHIRSEQYF. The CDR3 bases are TGTGCCAGCAGTTACTCGCCCCACATTCGGAGCGAGCAGTACTTC.

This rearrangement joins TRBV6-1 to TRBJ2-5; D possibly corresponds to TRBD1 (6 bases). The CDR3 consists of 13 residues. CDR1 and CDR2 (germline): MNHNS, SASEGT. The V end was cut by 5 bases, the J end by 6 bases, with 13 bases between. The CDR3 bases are TGTGCCAGCAGTCAAAGGACAGAGAAGACCCAGTACTTC. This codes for CASSQRTEKTQYF.

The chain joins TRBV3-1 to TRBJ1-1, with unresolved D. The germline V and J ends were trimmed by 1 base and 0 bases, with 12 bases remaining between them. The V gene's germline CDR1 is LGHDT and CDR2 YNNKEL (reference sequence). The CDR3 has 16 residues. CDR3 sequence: CASSQVPGGLNTEAFF. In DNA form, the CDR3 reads TGTGCCAGCAGCCAAGTCCCGGGAGGGTTGAACACTGAAGCTTTCTTT.

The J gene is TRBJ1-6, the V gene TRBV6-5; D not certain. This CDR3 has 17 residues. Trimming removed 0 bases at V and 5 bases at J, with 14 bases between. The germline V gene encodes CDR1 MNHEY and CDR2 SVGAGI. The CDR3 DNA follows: TGTGCCAGCAGTTACTCAGGGCTCTCGGCTGATAATTCACCCCTCCACTTT. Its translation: CASSYSGLSADNSPLHF.

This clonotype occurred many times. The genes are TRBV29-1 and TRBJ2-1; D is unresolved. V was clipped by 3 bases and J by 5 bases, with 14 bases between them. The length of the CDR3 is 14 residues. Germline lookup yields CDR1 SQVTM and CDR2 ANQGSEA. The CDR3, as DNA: TGCAGCGTTGACGAAGCCGCCGACAACAATGAGCAGTTCTTC. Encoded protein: CSVDEAADNNEQFF.

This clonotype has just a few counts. CDR3 sequence reads: CASTRGAKNIQYF. CDR3 DNA: TGTGCCAGCACCCGAGGAGCCAAAAACATTCAGTACTTC. The J gene is TRBJ2-4, the V gene TRBV12-3 or TRBV12-4; D is undetermined. The CDR3 is 13 residues long. V lost 7 bases and J lost 0, with 7 bases in between.

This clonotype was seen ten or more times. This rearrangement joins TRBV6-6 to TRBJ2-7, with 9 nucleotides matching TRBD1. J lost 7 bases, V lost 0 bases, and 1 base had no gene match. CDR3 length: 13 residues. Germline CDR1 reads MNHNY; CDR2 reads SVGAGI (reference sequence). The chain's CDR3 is CASSYSTGGEQYF. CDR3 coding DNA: TGTGCCAGCAGTTACTCGACAGGGGGGGAGCAGTACTTC.

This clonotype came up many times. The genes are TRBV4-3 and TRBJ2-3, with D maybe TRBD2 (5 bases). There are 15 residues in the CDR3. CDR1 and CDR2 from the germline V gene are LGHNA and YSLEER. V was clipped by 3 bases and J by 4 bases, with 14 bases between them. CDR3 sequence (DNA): TGCGCCAGCAGCCAGTCCATTGGAGGCGCAGATACGCAGTATTTT. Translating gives CASSQSIGGADTQYF.

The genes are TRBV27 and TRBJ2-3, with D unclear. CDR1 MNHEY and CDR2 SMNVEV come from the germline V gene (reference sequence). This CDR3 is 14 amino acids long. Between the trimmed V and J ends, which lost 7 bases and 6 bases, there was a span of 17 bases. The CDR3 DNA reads TGTGCCAGCACAGGAACTAATCAAGCTGATACGCAGTATTTT. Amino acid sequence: CASTGTNQADTQYF.

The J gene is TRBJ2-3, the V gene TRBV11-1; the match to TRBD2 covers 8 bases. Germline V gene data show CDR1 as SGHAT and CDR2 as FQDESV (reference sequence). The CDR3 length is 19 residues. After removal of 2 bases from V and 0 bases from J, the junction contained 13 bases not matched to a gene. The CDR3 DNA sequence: TGTGCCAGCAGCTTAAGTTTCCGTCAACTAGCGGAGAGCACAGATACGCAGTATTTT. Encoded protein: CASSLSFRQLAESTDTQYF.

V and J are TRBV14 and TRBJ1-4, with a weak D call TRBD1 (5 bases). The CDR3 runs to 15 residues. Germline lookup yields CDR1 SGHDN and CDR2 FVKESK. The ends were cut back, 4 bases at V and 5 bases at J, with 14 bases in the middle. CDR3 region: CASSPGDQRNEKLFF. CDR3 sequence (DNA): TGTGCCAGCAGCCCGGGGGATCAGAGAAATGAAAAACTGTTTTTT.

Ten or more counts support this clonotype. The CDR3 nucleotides are TGTGCCAGCAGTTTTCGAGGCGGGACCTACGAGCAGTACTTC. This gives the protein CASSFRGGTYEQYF. The chain recombines TRBV12-3 or TRBV12-4 with TRBJ2-7; TRBD2 is a possible D gene (6 bases). The CDR3 is 14 amino acids. V was shortened by 3 bases and J by 2 bases, with 11 bases between the two germline ends.